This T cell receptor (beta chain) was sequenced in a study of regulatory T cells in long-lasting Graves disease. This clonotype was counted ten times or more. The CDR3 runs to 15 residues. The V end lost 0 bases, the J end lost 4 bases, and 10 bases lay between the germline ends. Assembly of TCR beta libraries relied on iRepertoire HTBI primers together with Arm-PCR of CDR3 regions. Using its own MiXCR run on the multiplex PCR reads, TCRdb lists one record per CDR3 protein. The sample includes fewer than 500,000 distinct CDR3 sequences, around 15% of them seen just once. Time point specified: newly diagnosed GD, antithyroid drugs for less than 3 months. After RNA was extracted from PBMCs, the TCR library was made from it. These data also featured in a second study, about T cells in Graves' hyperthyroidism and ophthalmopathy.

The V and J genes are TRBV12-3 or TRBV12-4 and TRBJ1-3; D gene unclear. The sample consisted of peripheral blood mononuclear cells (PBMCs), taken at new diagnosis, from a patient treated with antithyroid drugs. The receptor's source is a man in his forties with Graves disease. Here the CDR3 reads CASSLAGGYGNTIYF. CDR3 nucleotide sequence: TGTGCCAGCAGTTTAGCAGGCGGGTACGGAAACACCATATATTTT.